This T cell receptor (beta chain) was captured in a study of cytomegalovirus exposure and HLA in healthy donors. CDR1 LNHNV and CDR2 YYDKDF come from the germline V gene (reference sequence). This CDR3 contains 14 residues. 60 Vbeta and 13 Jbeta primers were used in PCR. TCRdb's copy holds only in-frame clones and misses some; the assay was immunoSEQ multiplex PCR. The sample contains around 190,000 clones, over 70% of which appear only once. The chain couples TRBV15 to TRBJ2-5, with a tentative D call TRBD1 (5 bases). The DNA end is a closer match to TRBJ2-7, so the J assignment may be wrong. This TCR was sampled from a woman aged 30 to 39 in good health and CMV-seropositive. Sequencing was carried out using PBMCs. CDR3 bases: TGTGCCACCAGCAGCAAGACAGCAATCTACGAGCAGTACTTC. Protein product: CATSSKTAIYEQYF.